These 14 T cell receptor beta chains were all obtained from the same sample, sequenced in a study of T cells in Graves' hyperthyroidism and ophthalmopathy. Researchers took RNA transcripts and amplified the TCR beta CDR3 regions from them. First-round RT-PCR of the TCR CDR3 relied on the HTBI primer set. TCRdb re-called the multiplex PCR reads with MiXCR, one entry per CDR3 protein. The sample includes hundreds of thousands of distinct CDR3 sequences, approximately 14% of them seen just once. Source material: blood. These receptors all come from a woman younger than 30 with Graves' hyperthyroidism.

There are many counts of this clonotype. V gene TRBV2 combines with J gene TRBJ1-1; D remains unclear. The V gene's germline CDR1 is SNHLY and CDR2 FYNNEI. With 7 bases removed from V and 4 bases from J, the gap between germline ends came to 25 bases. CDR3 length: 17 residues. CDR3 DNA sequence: TGTGCCAGCAAGTTTTTTCACACTATCGTTTCCTCCACTGAAGCTTTCTTT. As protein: CASKFFHTIVSSTEAFF.

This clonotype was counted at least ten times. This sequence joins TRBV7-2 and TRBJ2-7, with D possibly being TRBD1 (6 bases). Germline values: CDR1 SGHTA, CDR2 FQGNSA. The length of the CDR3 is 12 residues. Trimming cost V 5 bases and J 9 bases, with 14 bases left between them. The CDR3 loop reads CASSQNREVQYF. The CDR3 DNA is TGTGCCAGCAGCCAAAACAGGGAAGTGCAGTACTTC.

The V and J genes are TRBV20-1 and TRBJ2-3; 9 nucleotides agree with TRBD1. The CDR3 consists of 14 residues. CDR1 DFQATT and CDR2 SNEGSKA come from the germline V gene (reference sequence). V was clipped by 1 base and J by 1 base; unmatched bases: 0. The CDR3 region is CSARGDRGTDTQYF. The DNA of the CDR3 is TGCAGTGCTAGAGGGGACAGGGGCACAGATACGCAGTATTTT.

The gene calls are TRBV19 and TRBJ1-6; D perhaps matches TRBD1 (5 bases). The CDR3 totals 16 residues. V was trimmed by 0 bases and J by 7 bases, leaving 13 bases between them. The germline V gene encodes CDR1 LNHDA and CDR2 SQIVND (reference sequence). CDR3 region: CASSIDSAGWNSPLHF. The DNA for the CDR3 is TGTGCCAGTAGTATAGATTCAGCAGGGTGGAATTCACCCCTCCACTTT.

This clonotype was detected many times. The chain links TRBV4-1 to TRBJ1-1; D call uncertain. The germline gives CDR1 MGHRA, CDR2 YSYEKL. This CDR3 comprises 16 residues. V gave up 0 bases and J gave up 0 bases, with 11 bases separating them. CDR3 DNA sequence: TGCGCCAGCAGCCAAGATTGGCTCAGAGTGAACACTGAAGCTTTCTTT. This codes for CASSQDWLRVNTEAFF.

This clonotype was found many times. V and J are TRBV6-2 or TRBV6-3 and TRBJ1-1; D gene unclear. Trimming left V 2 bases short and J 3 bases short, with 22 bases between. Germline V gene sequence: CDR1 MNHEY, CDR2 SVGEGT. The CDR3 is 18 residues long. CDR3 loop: CASSYKPRLLYGYTEAFF. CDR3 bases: TGTGCCAGCAGTTACAAGCCCAGATTATTGTACGGGTACACTGAAGCTTTCTTT.

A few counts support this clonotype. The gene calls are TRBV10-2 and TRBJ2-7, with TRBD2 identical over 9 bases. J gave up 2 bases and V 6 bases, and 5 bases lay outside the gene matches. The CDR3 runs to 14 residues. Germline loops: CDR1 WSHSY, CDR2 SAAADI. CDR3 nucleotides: TGCGCCAGCAGGGTAGCGGGAGTGCCCTACGAGCAGTACTTC. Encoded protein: CASRVAGVPYEQYF.

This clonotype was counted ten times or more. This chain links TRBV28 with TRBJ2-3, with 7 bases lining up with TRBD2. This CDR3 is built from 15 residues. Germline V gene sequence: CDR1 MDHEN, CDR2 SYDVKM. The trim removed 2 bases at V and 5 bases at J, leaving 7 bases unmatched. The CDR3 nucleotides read TGTGCCAGCAGTTTACCGCGGGAGAAGATAGATACGCAGTATTTT. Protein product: CASSLPREKIDTQYF.

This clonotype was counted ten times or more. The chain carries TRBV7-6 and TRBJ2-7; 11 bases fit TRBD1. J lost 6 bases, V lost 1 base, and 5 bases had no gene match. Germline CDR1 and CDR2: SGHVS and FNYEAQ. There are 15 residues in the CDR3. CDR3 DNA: TGTGCCAGCAGCTTAGGGACCGGGACAGGGGGCGAGCAGTACTTC. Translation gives CASSLGTGTGGEQYF.

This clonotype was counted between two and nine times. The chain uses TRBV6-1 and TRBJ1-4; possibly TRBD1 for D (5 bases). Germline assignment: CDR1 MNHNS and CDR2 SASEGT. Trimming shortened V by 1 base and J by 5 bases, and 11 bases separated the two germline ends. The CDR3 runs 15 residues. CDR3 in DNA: TGTGCCAGCAGTGAAGTAGGCAGGGCAAATGAAAAACTGTTTTTT. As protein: CASSEVGRANEKLFF.

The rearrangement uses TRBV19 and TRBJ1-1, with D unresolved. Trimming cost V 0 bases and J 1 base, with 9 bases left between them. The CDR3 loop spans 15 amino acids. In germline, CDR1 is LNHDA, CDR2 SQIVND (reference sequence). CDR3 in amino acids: CASSIDRSGNTEAFF. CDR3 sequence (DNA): TGTGCCAGTAGTATAGATCGGTCGGGGAACACTGAAGCTTTCTTT.

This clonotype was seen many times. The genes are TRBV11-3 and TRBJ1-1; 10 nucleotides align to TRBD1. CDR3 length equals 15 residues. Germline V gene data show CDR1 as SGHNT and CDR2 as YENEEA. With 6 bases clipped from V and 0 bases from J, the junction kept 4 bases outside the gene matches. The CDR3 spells CASRETGGLNTEAFF. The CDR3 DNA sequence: TGTGCCAGCAGAGAGACAGGGGGCTTGAACACTGAAGCTTTCTTT.

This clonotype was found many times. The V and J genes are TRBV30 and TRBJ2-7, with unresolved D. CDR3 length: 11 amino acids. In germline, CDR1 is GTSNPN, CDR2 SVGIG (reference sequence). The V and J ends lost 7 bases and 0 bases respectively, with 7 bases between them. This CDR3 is CASTFSYEQYF. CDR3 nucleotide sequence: TGTGCCTCGACGTTCTCCTACGAGCAGTACTTC.

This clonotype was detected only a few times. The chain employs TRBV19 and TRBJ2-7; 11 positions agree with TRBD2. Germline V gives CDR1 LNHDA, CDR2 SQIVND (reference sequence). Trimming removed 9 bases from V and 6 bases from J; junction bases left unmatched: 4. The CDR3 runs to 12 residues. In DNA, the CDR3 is TGTGCCAGACTAGCGGGAGATCGCGAGCAGTACTTC. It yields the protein CARLAGDREQYF.